The 13 T cell receptor beta chains below were found in one sample sequenced in a study of blood T cells in healthy people across ages. Primers used in a second PCR of roughly 6 to 11 cycles were a sample-barcoded 5' primer and a J-beta primer mix. TCRdb reprocessed the 5' RACE reads with MiXCR, giving one entry per CDR3 protein. The sample includes around 1,500,000 distinct CDR3 sequences, 40% to 50% of them seen just once. The sequenced material came from blood. All receptors come from a woman under 30 in good health.

This clonotype was counted a few times. The V gene is TRBV10-3, the J gene TRBJ2-1, with 7 positions matching TRBD1. Trimming took 6 bases from V and 3 from J; bases not matched to a gene: 5. CDR1 and CDR2 (germline): ENHRY, SYGVKD. CDR3 length equals 14 residues. The CDR3 DNA reads TGTGCCATCAGCGCACAGGGGATCTACAATGAGCAGTTCTTC. As protein: CAISAQGIYNEQFF.

V and J are TRBV12-3 or TRBV12-4 and TRBJ2-1; D gene uncertain. The J call is uncertain, as TRBJ2-7 better fits the DNA end. The CDR3 is made up of 16 amino acids. The CDR3 spells CASSRTWESSYNEQYF. The CDR3 coding sequence is TGTGCCAGCAGCCGAACGTGGGAAAGCTCCTACAATGAGCAGTACTTC.

This clonotype came up once. The CDR3 DNA reads TGTGCCTGGAGTGTACAAGCGGGGGACAATGAGCAGTTCTTC. Translating it yields CAWSVQAGDNEQFF. The chain joins TRBV30 to TRBJ2-1, with TRBD2 matching over 8 bases. V shed 0 bases, J shed 5 bases, and the junction held 3 bases outside the gene matches. The V gene's germline CDR1 is GTSNPN and CDR2 SVGIG (reference sequence). The CDR3 is 14 residues long.

The rearrangement joins TRBV7-9 to TRBJ2-3; 10 bases match TRBD2. CDR1 SEHNR and CDR2 FQNEAQ come from the germline V gene (reference sequence). J lost 6 bases, V lost 6 bases, and 6 bases had no gene match. The CDR3 sequence is 14 residues long. The CDR3 DNA is TGTGCCAGCAGTCACGGGACTAGCGTGGATACGCAGTATTTT. Amino acids: CASSHGTSVDTQYF. Looking up the rest from reference TRBV7-9 and TRBJ2-3 gives the full variable domain: DTGVSQNPRHKITKRGQNVTFRCDPISEHNRLYWYRQTLGQGPEFLTYFQNEAQLEKSRLLSDRFSAERPKGSFSTLEIQRTEQGDSAMYLCASSHGTSVDTQYFGPGTRLTVL.

This clonotype was observed a single time. A much larger clone sits a single nucleotide away, making a read error possible. CDR3 loop: CASSFWVGGLNEQFF. The CDR3 region has the DNA TGTGCCAGCAGTTTTTGGGTGGGAGGGCTCAATGAGCAGTTCTTC. The J gene is TRBJ2-1, the V gene TRBV12-3 or TRBV12-4; TRBD2 aligns across 7 bases. V lost 3 bases to trimming and J lost 6 bases; unmatched junction nucleotides: 8. CDR3 length: 15 amino acids.

This clonotype turned up a few times. The CDR3 loop reads CASSPLPGGFHEQYF. In DNA, the CDR3 is TGTGCCAGCAGTCCCCTCCCCGGGGGGTTCCACGAGCAGTACTTC. The chain is built from TRBV27 and TRBJ2-7; TRBD2 matches at 7 bases. The CDR3 contains 15 residues. Looked up from germline, CDR1 is MNHEY and CDR2 is SMNVEV (reference sequence). The trim removed 5 bases at V and 5 bases at J, leaving 12 bases unmatched.

V usage is TRBV10-3 and J usage is TRBJ2-3, with 7 bases matching TRBD2. Per germline, CDR1 ENHRY and CDR2 SYGVKD. The CDR3 consists of 13 residues. The V segment lost 10 bases and the J segment 10 bases; nucleotides outside the gene matches: 14. The CDR3 bases are TGTGCCACGTGGGGGGGGGACGGGGAGGCGCAGTATTTT. Protein sequence: CATWGGDGEAQYF.

The V gene is TRBV20-1, the J gene TRBJ2-7; D call uncertain. The DNA end favors TRBJ2-5, so the J call may be wrong. CDR1 DFQATT and CDR2 SNEGSKA come from the germline V gene (reference sequence). The CDR3 length is 11 residues. This chain's CDR3 is CSHRRQETQYF. The CDR3 DNA reads as TGCAGTCACAGAAGACAAGAGACCCAGTACTTC.

V and J are TRBV2 and TRBJ1-1; D gene uncertain. The V end lost 3 bases, the J end lost 5 bases, and 4 bases lay between the germline ends. The CDR3 sequence is 11 residues long. Germline V gene data show CDR1 as SNHLY and CDR2 as FYNNEI. This CDR3 reads CASSDVTEAFF. The CDR3 region has the DNA TGTGCCAGCAGTGATGTGACTGAAGCTTTCTTT.

There are many counts of this clonotype. The CDR3 DNA reads TGCGCCAGCAGCTTGGGACAGACCTCCTACGAGCAGTACTTC. Its protein product is CASSLGQTSYEQYF. The chain joins TRBV5-1 to TRBJ2-7; TRBD1 might be the D (5 bases). The CDR3 totals 14 residues. CDR1 is SGHRS and CDR2 is YFSETQ in the germline V gene. Deletions cut 0 bases from V and 0 bases from J, with 7 bases between.

This sequence joins TRBV29-1 and TRBJ2-1, with 14 bases matching TRBD2. Near its end, the DNA agrees better with TRBJ2-7, so the J call may be wrong. Germline CDR1 and CDR2: SQVTM and ANQGSEA. This CDR3 region has 13 residues. Written as DNA, the CDR3 is TGCAGCGTCGCGACTAGCGGGAGGGGCGAGCAGTACTTC. Translated, it gives CSVATSGRGEQYF.

This chain connects TRBV6-6 to TRBJ1-1; D is uncertain. This CDR3 has 14 amino acids. Trimming took off 7 bases at V and 0 bases at J, with 12 bases between the two ends. Per germline, CDR1 MNHNY and CDR2 SVGAGI (reference sequence). The CDR3 sequence: CASTLLPVNTEAFF. CDR3 in DNA: TGTGCCAGCACCCTCCTCCCGGTGAACACTGAAGCTTTCTTT.

The V call is TRBV12-3 or TRBV12-4, the J call TRBJ2-7; D is unclear. The J call is uncertain, as TRBJ2-5 better fits the DNA end. This CDR3 has 11 residues. The CDR3 region is CASTNEETQYF. Written as DNA, the CDR3 is TGTGCCAGCACCAACGAAGAGACCCAGTACTTC.